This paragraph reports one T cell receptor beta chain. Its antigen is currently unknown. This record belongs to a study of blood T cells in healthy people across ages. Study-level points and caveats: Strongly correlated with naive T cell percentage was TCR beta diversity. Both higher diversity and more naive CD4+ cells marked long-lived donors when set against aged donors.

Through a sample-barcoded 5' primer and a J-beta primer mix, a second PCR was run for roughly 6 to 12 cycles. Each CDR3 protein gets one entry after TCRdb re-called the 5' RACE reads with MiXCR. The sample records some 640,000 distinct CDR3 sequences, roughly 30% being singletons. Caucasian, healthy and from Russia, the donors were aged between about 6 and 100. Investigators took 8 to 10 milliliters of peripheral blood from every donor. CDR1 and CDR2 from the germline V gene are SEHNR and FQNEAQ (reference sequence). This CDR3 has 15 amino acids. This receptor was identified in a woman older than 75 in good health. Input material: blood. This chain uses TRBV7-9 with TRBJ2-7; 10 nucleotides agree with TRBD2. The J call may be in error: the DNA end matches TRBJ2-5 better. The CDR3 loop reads CASSPWTSGQETQYF. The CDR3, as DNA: TGTGCCAGCAGTCCCTGGACTAGCGGCCAAGAGACCCAGTACTTC.